Below, 2 T cell receptor beta chains from the same sample are listed, as sequenced in a study of T-cell memory formation after mild COVID-19. TCRdb independently ran MiXCR on the 5' RACE reads; one entry per CDR3 protein. The repertoire includes about 260,000 distinct CDR3 sequences, roughly 16% of them detected once, and about a fifth sits in the top ten. Sequences were obtained from PBMCs or a T cell subset sorted from them (not recorded which). These receptors were obtained from a man younger than 30 who had mild COVID-19 (a few samples of this study predate the infection). Cell type and time point are not known.

This clonotype was observed a handful of times. The chain combines TRBV6-2 or TRBV6-3 with TRBJ1-5; D might be TRBD1 (5 bases). Germline values: CDR1 MNHEY, CDR2 SVGEGT. The CDR3 spans 14 residues. V dropped 5 bases and J dropped 11 bases, with 19 bases sitting between them. CDR3 sequence (DNA): TGTGCCAGCAGTACAGGCCGGGGTGCGAGGGCCCAGCATTTT. This sequence encodes CASSTGRGARAQHF.

This clonotype was seen more than once but under ten times. This rearrangement joins TRBV5-1 to TRBJ1-4; tentatively, D is TRBD1 (5 bases). The CDR3 is 13 residues long. The germline V and J ends were trimmed by 4 bases and 2 bases, with 6 bases remaining between them. Germline CDR1 reads SGHRS; CDR2 reads YFSETQ. This chain's CDR3 is CASSPGTNEKLFF. The CDR3 coding sequence is TGCGCCAGCAGCCCAGGGACTAATGAAAAACTGTTTTTT.